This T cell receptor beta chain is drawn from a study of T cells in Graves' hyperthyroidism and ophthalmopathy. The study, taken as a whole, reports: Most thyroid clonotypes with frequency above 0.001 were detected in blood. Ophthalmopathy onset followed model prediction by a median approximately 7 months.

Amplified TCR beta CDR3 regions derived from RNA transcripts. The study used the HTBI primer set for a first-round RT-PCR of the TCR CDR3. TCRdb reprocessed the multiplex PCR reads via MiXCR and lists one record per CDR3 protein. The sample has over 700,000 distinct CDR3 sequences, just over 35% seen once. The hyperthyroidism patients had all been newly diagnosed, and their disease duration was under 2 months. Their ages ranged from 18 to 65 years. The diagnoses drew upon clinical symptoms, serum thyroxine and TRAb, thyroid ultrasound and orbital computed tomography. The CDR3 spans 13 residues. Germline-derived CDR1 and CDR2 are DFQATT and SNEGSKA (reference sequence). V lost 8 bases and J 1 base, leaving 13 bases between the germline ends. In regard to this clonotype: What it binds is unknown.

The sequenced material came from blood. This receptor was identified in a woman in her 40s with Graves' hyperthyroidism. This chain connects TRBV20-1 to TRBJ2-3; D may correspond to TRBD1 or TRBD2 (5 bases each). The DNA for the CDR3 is TGCAGTCCCTTGGGGGTCGGCACAGATACGCAGTATTTT. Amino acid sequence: CSPLGVGTDTQYF.